These T cell receptor beta chains were read from a single sample in a study of CD8+ T cells in alopecia areata. TCRdb's copy holds only in-frame clones and misses some; the assay was immunoSEQ multiplex PCR. Among roughly 210,000 clones listed, over 40% were seen once. The sequenced sample was CD4+ T cells sorted from blood, obtained at approximately week 36, from a patient treated with tofacitinib. The receptors were gathered from a human donor with alopecia areata. Each CDR3 is given with its conserved first and last residue. Each record gives: clone size, D gene, V gene, J gene, CDR3 DNA, CDR3 protein. D genes are given only for firm matches. Not every row has a clone size; where given, it reads once, few, many or a size class.

NA	NA	TRBV7-2	TRBJ2-7	TGTGCCAGTTCCGAGGCCCGGGGCCGCGAGCAGTACTTC	CASSEARGREQYF
NA	TRBD1	TRBV4-2	TRBJ2-6	TGTGCCAGCAGCCAACCGGGACAGGGGTTTTCTGGGGCCAACGTCCTGACTTTC	CASSQPGQGFSGANVLTF
NA	TRBD2	TRBV30	TRBJ2-3	TGTGCCTGGGAACGGGGGGGAAGACTGGCGCAGTATTTT	CAWERGGRLAQYF
few	NA	TRBV2	TRBJ1-1	TGTGCCAGCAGTGAAGAGGGCAACACTGAAGCTTTCTTT	CASSEEGNTEAFF
NA	NA	TRBV5-1	TRBJ2-5	TGCGCCACCAGGTCGGACAACCACCGGGAGACCCAGTACTTC	CATRSDNHRETQYF
NA	NA	TRBV29-1	TRBJ2-1	TGCAGCGTTGAGGTCGGCAGACGACCCAATGAGCAGTTCTTC	CSVEVGRRPNEQFF
few	TRBD2	TRBV5-1	TRBJ2-3	TGCGCCAGCAGCCCGCCTAGCGGGAGCACAGATACGCAGTATTTT	CASSPPSGSTDTQYF
NA	NA	TRBV5-1	TRBJ2-2	TGCGCCAGCAGCTTGGTCTCATTCTCTAACGCCGGGGAGCTGTTTTTT	CASSLVSFSNAGELFF
NA	NA	TRBV11-2	TRBJ2-7	TGTGCCAGCAGCACAAGGTACCGCCCGGGACAAGTCCACGAGCAGTACTTC	CASSTRYRPGQVHEQYF
NA	NA	TRBV9	TRBJ2-6	TGTGCCAGCGGGTACAGGGTGGCTGGGGCCAACGTCCTGACTTTC	CASGYRVAGANVLTF
few	TRBD2	TRBV18	TRBJ2-1	TGTGCCAGCTCACCACCAGCGGGAGTTGGTGAGCAGTTCTTC	CASSPPAGVGEQFF
NA	NA	TRBV29-1	TRBJ2-5	TGCAGCGTTATTTCTCCTCGAGAGACCCAGTACTTC	CSVISPRETQYF
NA	NA	TRBV29-1	TRBJ2-7	TGCAGCGTTGAAGCGCGGGGGCGGGACGAGCAGTACTTC	CSVEARGRDEQYF
few	NA	TRBV5-6	TRBJ1-1	TGTGCCAGCAGCTGGAACGATGGGCGGTACACTGAAGCTTTCTTT	CASSWNDGRYTEAFF
NA	TRBD2	TRBV5-1	TRBJ2-2	TGCGCCAGCAGCCGCGGGGCTAGCGGGAGTCGGACCGGGGAGCTGTTTTTT	CASSRGASGSRTGELFF
few	NA	TRBV5-1	TRBJ2-7	TGCGCCAGCAGCTTGAGGGAGGCCAAACTCGAGCAGTACTTC	CASSLREAKLEQYF
NA	NA	TRBV19	TRBJ2-7	TGTGCCAGTAGTCGAGCCTGGACTGGTTACGAGCAGTACTTC	CASSRAWTGYEQYF
NA	NA	TRBV29-1	TRBJ1-2	TGCAGCGTTTCGGACGGGGCTAACTATGGCTACACCTTC	CSVSDGANYGYTF
NA	TRBD1	TRBV11-2	TRBJ2-1	TGTGCCAGCAGTCGTGACAGGGGGCCCGATGAGCAGTTCTTC	CASSRDRGPDEQFF